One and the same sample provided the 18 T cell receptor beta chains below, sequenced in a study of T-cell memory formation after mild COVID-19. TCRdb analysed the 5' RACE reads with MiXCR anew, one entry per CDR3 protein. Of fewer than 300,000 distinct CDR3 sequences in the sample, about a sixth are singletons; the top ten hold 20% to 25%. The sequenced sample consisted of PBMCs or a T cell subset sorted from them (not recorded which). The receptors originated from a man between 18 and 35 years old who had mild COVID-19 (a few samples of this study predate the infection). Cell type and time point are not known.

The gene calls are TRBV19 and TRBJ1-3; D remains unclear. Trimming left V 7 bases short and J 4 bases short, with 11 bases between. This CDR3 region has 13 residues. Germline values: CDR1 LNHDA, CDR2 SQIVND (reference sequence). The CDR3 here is CASTLDRGNTIYF. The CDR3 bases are TGTGCCAGTACCCTCGACCGGGGAAACACCATATATTTT.

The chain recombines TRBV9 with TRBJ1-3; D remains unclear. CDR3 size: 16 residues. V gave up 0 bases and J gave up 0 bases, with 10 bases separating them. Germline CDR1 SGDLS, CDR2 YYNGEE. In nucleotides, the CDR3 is TGTGCCAGCAGCGTAGTGGGCGATGTCTCTGGAAACACCATATATTTT. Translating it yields CASSVVGDVSGNTIYF.

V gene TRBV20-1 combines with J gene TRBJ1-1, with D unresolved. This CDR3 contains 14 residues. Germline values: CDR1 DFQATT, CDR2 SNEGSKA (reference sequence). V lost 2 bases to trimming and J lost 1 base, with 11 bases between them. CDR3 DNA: TGCAGTGCTAGAAAGGGCAACCCGAACACTGAAGCTTTCTTT. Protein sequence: CSARKGNPNTEAFF.

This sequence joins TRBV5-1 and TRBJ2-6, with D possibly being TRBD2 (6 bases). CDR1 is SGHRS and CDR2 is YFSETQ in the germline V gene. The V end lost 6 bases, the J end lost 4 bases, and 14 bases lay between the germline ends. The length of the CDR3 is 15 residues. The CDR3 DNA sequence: TGCGCCAGCACCTCCGGGGACTCGGGGGCCAACGTCCTGACTTTC. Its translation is CASTSGDSGANVLTF.

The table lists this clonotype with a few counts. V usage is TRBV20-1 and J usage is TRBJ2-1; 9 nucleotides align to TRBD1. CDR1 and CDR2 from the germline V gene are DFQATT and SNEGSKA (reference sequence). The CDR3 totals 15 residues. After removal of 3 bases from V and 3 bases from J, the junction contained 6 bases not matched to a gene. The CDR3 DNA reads TGCAGTGCTAGCCTTCCGGGACAGGGCTACAATGAGCAGTTCTTC. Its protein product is CSASLPGQGYNEQFF.

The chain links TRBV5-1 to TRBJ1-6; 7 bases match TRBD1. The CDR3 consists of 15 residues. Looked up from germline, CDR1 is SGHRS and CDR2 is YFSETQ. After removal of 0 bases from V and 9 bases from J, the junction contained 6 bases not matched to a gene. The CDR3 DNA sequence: TGCGCCAGCAGCTTGGCGACCAGGGGGAGTTCACCCCTCCACTTT. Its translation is CASSLATRGSSPLHF.

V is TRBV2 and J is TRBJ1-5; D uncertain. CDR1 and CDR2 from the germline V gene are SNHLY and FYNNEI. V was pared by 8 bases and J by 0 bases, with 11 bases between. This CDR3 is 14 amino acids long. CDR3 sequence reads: CASFNGISNQPQHF. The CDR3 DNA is TGTGCCAGCTTTAACGGCATTAGCAATCAGCCCCAGCATTTT.

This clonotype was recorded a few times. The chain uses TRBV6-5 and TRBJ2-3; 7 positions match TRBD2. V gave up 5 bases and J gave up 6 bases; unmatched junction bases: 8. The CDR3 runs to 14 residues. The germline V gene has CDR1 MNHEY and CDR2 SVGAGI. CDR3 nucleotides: TGTGCCAGCAGTCTGAGCGGGGTTTATGATACGCAGTATTTT. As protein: CASSLSGVYDTQYF.

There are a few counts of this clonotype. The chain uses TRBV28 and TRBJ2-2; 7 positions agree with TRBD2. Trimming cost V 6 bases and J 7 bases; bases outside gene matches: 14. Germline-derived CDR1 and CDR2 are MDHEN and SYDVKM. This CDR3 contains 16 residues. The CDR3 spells CASRLPPQRGIGELFF. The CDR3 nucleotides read TGTGCCAGCAGGTTACCCCCTCAGCGGGGTATCGGGGAGCTGTTTTTT.

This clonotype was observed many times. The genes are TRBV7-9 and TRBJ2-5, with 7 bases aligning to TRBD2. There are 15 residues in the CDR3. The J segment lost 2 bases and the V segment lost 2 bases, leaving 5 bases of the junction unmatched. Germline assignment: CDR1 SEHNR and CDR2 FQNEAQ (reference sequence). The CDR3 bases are TGTGCCAGCAGCTTACAGCGGGGTTGGCAAGAGACCCAGTACTTC. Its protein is CASSLQRGWQETQYF. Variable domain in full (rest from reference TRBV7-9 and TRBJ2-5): DTGVSQNPRHKITKRGQNVTFRCDPISEHNRLYWYRQTLGQGPEFLTYFQNEAQLEKSRLLSDRFSAERPKGSFSTLEIQRTEQGDSAMYLCASSLQRGWQETQYFGPGTRLLVL.

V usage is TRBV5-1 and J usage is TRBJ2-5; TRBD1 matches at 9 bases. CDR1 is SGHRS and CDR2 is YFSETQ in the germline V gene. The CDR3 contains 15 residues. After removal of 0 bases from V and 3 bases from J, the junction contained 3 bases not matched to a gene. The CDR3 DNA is TGCGCCAGCAGCTTGGGACAGGGGGGAAAAGAGACCCAGTACTTC. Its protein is CASSLGQGGKETQYF.

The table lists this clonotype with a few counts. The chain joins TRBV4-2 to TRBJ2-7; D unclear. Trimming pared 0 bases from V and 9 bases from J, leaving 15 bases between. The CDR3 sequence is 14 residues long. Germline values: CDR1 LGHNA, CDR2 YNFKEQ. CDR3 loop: CASSQEGLGSGQYF. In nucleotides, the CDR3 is TGTGCCAGCAGCCAAGAAGGCCTAGGTTCCGGGCAGTACTTC.

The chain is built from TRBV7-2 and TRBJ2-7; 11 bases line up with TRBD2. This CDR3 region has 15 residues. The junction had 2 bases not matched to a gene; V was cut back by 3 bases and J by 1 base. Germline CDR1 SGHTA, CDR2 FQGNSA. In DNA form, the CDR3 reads TGTGCCAGCAGCTTTAGCGGGGGGGCATCCTACGAGCAGTACTTC. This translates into CASSFSGGASYEQYF. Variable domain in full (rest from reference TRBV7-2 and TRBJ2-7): GAGVSQSPSNKVTEKGKDVELRCDPISGHTALYWYRQSLGQGLEFLIYFQGNSAPDKSGLPSDRFSAERTGGSVSTLTIQRTQQEDSAVYLCASSFSGGASYEQYFGPGTRLTVT.

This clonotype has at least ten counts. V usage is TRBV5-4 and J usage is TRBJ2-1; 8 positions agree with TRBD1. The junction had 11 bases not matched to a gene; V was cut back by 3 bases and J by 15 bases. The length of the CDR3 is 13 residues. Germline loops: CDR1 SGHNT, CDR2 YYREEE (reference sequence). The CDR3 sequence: CASSWYGQGIPFF. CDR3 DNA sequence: TGTGCCAGCAGCTGGTACGGACAGGGTATCCCGTTCTTC.

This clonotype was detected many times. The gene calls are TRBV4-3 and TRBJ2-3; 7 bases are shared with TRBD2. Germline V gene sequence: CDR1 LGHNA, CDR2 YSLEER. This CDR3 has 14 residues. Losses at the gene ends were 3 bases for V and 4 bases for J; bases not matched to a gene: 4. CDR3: CASSHRGDADTQYF. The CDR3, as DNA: TGCGCCAGCAGCCACCGGGGGGATGCAGATACGCAGTATTTT.

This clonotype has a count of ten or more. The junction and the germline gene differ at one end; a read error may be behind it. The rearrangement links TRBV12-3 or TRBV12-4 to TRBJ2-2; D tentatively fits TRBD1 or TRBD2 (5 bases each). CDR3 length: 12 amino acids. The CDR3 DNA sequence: TGCGCCAGCAGCTGGGGGACCGGGGAGCTGTTTTTT. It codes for CASSWGTGELFF.

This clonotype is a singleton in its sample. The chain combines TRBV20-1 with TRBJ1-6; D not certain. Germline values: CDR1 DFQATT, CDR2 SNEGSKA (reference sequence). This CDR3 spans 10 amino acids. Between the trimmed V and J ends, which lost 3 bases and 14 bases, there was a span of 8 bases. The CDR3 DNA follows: TGCAGTGCTAGGGATCGGGCCCTCCACTTT. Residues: CSARDRALHF.

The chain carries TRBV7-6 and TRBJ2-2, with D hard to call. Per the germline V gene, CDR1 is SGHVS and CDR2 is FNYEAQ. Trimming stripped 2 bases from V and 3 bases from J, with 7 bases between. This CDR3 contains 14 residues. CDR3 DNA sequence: TGTGCCAGCAGCTTACCGTACCACACCGGGGAGCTGTTTTTT. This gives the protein CASSLPYHTGELFF.